This T cell receptor (beta chain) originates from a study of T-cell memory formation after mild COVID-19. One entry per CDR3 protein, called by TCRdb with MiXCR from the 5' RACE reads. The sample has 530,000 or so distinct CDR3 sequences, roughly 17% seen once. The CDR3 runs 15 residues. V lost 8 bases to trimming and J lost 2 bases, with 17 bases between them. Per germline, CDR1 SGHVS and CDR2 FNYEAQ. About this clonotype itself: A much larger clone sits a single nucleotide away, making a read error possible.

Material: PBMCs or a T cell subset sorted from them (not recorded which). The clonotype was recovered from an adult woman who had mild COVID-19 (a few samples of this study predate the infection). Cell type and time point are not known. The V gene is TRBV7-6, the J gene TRBJ2-3; the D gene is possibly TRBD2 (5 bases). The CDR3 region has the DNA TGTGCCAGCGGGGAACGGGGTCAGACCACAGATACGCAGTATTTT. Amino acids: CASGERGQTTDTQYF. The whole variable domain, remainder taken from reference TRBV7-6 and TRBJ2-3, is GAGVSQSPRYKVTKRGQDVALRCDPISGHVSLYWYRQALGQGPEFLTYFNYEAQQDKSGLPNDRFSAERPEGSISTLTIQRTEQRDSAMYRCASGERGQTTDTQYFGPGTRLTVL.